These 16 T cell receptor beta chains were all obtained from the same sample, sequenced in a study of OX40 agonist ivuxolimab in advanced cancers. Produced via immunoSEQ multiplex PCR; TCRdb's table is partial and in-frame only. The repertoire holds about 61,000 clones, with 87% as singletons. The starting material was CD4+ or CD8+ T cells sorted from blood, obtained in a trial of the OX40 agonist ivuxolimab. These receptors originate from an adult with an advanced solid tumor such as melanoma, head and neck, liver or kidney cancer.

This clone was recorded once. The chain uses TRBV7-2 and TRBJ1-4; 9 bases match TRBD1. Germline CDR1 SGHTA, CDR2 FQGNSA. CDR3 size: 14 residues. The ends lost 5 bases at V and 8 bases at J; junction bases unmatched: 6. CDR3 sequence (DNA): TGTGCCAGCAGCCCGGACAGGGGTAGCGAAAAACTGTTTTTT. This codes for CASSPDRGSEKLFF.

The chain has TRBV7-6 and TRBJ1-1; D gene ambiguous. CDR3 length: 14 residues. Germline CDR1 and CDR2: SGHVS and FNYEAQ. V was clipped by 4 bases and J by 4 bases, with 13 bases between them. The CDR3 is CASSSGNLVTEAFF. In DNA form, the CDR3 reads TGTGCCAGCAGCTCCGGGAACCTTGTCACTGAAGCTTTCTTT. Supplemented by reference TRBV7-6 and TRBJ1-1, the full variable domain reads GAGVSQSPRYKVTKRGQDVALRCDPISGHVSLYWYRQALGQGPEFLTYFNYEAQQDKSGLPNDRFSAERPEGSISTLTIQRTEQRDSAMYRCASSSGNLVTEAFFGQGTRLTVV.

The chain is built from TRBV2 and TRBJ2-5; 12 bases are a match to TRBD2. V shed 5 bases and J 5 bases; nucleotides not matched to a gene: 9. The CDR3 length is 16 residues. Germline V lookup: CDR1 SNHLY, CDR2 FYNNEI. Here the CDR3 DNA reads TGTGCCAGCAGTCCTATCGGACTAGCGGGGAGGGAGACCCAGTACTTC. Protein product: CASSPIGLAGRETQYF.

In nucleotides, the CDR3 is TGTGCCAGCAGCCAAGATCAGTCAGACTACGAGCAGTACTTC. It specifies CASSQDQSDYEQYF. The V and J genes are TRBV4-2 and TRBJ2-7; D uncertain. This CDR3 spans 14 amino acids. Germline-derived CDR1 and CDR2 are LGHNA and YNFKEQ. V lost 0 bases and J 3 bases, leaving 9 bases between the germline ends.

This clone showed up just once. The chain couples TRBV20-1 to TRBJ2-7; the D gene is possibly TRBD1 (6 bases). This CDR3 spans 11 amino acids. V was trimmed by 6 bases and J by 10 bases, leaving 16 bases between them. Germline CDR1 DFQATT, CDR2 SNEGSKA (reference sequence). This chain's CDR3 is CSAARQGLQYF. For the CDR3, the DNA is TGCAGTGCGGCCCGCCAGGGGTTACAGTACTTC.

This chain links TRBV9 with TRBJ2-5, with 7 bases identical to TRBD2. Germline V gives CDR1 SGDLS, CDR2 YYNGEE. The V and J ends lost 4 bases and 4 bases, in that order; junction bases with no gene match: 7. This CDR3 is 14 amino acids long. In nucleotides, the CDR3 is TGTGCCAGCAGCCGGGACTACGGTGGAGAGACCCAGTACTTC. Its translation is CASSRDYGGETQYF.

The gene calls are TRBV12-5 and TRBJ1-2; 8 bases line up with TRBD1. Trimming took 0 bases from V and 8 from J; bases not matched to a gene: 11. The CDR3 has 16 amino acids. From germline, CDR1 is LGHNT and CDR2 FRNRAP. CDR3 coding DNA: TGTGCTAGTGGTTTGGTATCCCCCCAGGACAGGGCCGGCTACACCTTC. This translates into CASGLVSPQDRAGYTF.

The chain links TRBV25-1 to TRBJ1-4; D ambiguous. The V and J ends lost 2 bases and 8 bases respectively, with 12 bases between them. Germline assignment: CDR1 MGHDK and CDR2 SYGVNS. The CDR3 is 14 residues long. The CDR3 region has the DNA TGTGCCAGCAGTGAAGGAGGGAGAGGCGAAAAACTGTTTTTT. Amino acids: CASSEGGRGEKLFF.

Concerning this clone: One end of the junction varies from germline; a read error may be responsible. J is TRBJ2-7 and V is TRBV7-7, with 7 bases lining up with TRBD1. The CDR3 is made up of 13 amino acids. The V gene's germline CDR1 is SSHAT and CDR2 FNYEAQ (reference sequence). CDR3: CASSPGTVNEQYF. The CDR3 DNA sequence: TGTGCTAGCAGCCCAGGGACAGTCAACGAGCAGTACTTC.

The CDR3 reads CASSLEDSRSGNTIYF. The CDR3 nucleotides are TGCGCCAGCAGCTTGGAAGACTCCCGCAGCGGAAACACCATATATTTT. The rearrangement links TRBV5-1 to TRBJ1-3; D unresolved. The germline CDR1 and CDR2 sequences are SGHRS and YFSETQ. The CDR3 is 16 amino acids. Trimming shortened V by 0 bases and J by 4 bases, and 14 bases separated the two germline ends.

The chain is built from TRBV5-5 and TRBJ1-3; 8 positions match TRBD1. The CDR3 loop spans 16 amino acids. The germline V gene has CDR1 SGHKS and CDR2 YYEKEE (reference sequence). V shed 5 bases and J 4 bases; nucleotides not matched to a gene: 11. CDR3: CASSSNRGNQGNTIYF. The CDR3 bases are TGTGCCAGCAGTTCGAACAGGGGGAATCAAGGAAACACCATATATTTT. Supplemented by reference TRBV5-5 and TRBJ1-3, the full variable domain reads DAGVTQSPTHLIKTRGQQVTLRCSPISGHKSVSWYQQVLGQGPQFIFQYYEKEERGRGNFPDRFSARQFPNYSSELNVNALLLGDSALYLCASSSNRGNQGNTIYFGEGSWLTVV.

This chain links TRBV7-2 with TRBJ2-3, with 9 bases lining up with TRBD2. V trimming: 5 bases; J trimming: 1 base; junction bases outside the gene matches: 16. Germline V gives CDR1 SGHTA, CDR2 FQGNSA. CDR3 length: 19 amino acids. This CDR3 is CASSPRGLAGGLGTDTQYF. The CDR3 DNA reads TGTGCCAGCAGCCCCAGGGGTCTGGCGGGGGGGCTCGGCACAGATACGCAGTATTTT.

The chain employs TRBV27 and TRBJ2-1, with D possibly TRBD1 on 7 matching bases. Trimming took off 6 bases at V and 4 bases at J, with 22 bases between the two ends. The CDR3 runs to 17 residues. Germline CDR1 is MNHEY and CDR2 is SMNVEV (reference sequence). CDR3 DNA: TGTGCCAGCAGACTACTAGGAGGGACAGCAACATACAATGAGCAGTTCTTC. It translates to CASRLLGGTATYNEQFF.

The chain combines TRBV6-1 with TRBJ1-2; no reliable D call. Germline V gene data show CDR1 as MNHNS and CDR2 as SASEGT. The CDR3 runs 14 residues. V was pared by 8 bases and J by 4 bases, with 17 bases between. In DNA, the CDR3 is TGTGCCAGCTCGGGTCTCCATACACCCTATGGCTACACCTTC. It specifies CASSGLHTPYGYTF.

The rearrangement links TRBV14 to TRBJ2-5; the D call may be TRBD1 or TRBD2 (5 bases each). V lost 7 bases and J lost 5, with 17 bases in between. The CDR3 sequence is 14 residues long. Germline CDR1 SGHDN, CDR2 FVKESK. The CDR3 sequence: CASTQAGRGETQYF. CDR3 DNA: TGTGCCAGCACTCAGGCAGGGCGAGGGGAGACCCAGTACTTC.

The chain employs TRBV28 and TRBJ2-7; the D is unclear. V lost 5 bases and J lost 2, with 16 bases in between. This CDR3 spans 15 amino acids. The germline V gene encodes CDR1 MDHEN and CDR2 SYDVKM. The DNA for the CDR3 is TGTGCCAGCAGTCCCCGGGCCTATACCGCCTACGAGCAGTACTTC. Amino acids: CASSPRAYTAYEQYF.